This passage covers 25 T cell receptor beta chains from one sample sequenced in a study of early T cells in non-severe SARS-CoV-2 infection (dated by TCRdb to the early 2020s). The library was built by means of 5' RACE. The sequencing machine was a NextSeq 500. TCRdb applied fastp at Q25 and MiXCR to the public reads, then kept only in-frame beta chains. One record per CDR3 amino acid sequence lists the most common genes and DNA. For this sample there are 74,000 or so distinct CDR3 sequences; around 10% appear just once. The ten most abundant clones make up less than 5% of the sample. Sequenced: whole blood. The receptors originated from an adult who was a healthcare worker with PCR-confirmed SARS-CoV-2 infection or an uninfected control (not recorded which).

This clonotype was recorded at least ten times. This sequence joins TRBV10-3 and TRBJ2-1, with D tentatively TRBD1 (5 bases). Germline CDR1 reads ENHRY; CDR2 reads SYGVKD. This CDR3 comprises 12 residues. Trimming took off 7 bases at V and 5 bases at J, with 9 bases between the two ends. CDR3 DNA sequence: TGTGCCATCAAGGGGTCCAACAATGAGCAGTTCTTC. Encoded protein: CAIKGSNNEQFF.

In this sample, this clonotype turned up many times. The rearrangement joins TRBV29-1 to TRBJ2-3; possible D gene TRBD2, 5 bases. The CDR3 is 11 residues long. In germline, CDR1 is SQVTM, CDR2 ANQGSEA. V lost 4 bases and J lost 6, with 8 bases in between. This CDR3 is CSVAPGDTQYF. The CDR3 DNA reads as TGCAGCGTTGCCCCGGGGGATACGCAGTATTTT.

There are many counts of this clonotype. The chain combines TRBV29-1 with TRBJ2-5, with TRBD1 as a possible D gene (7 bases). The CDR3 is 15 residues long. Trimming took off 2 bases at V and 0 bases at J, with 13 bases between the two ends. Germline V gene lookup returns CDR1 SQVTM and CDR2 ANQGSEA. The CDR3 loop is CSVETPGGYQETQYF. For the CDR3, the DNA is TGCAGCGTTGAAACCCCAGGGGGGTACCAAGAGACCCAGTACTTC.

This clonotype was detected once. A much larger clone differs by one base, so this may be a read error. J is TRBJ2-5 and V is TRBV29-1, with a tentative D call TRBD2 (6 bases). Germline V CDR1 and CDR2: SQVTM, ANQGSEA. The CDR3 is made up of 14 amino acids. DNA for the CDR3: TGCAGCGTCCCTAGAGGTAGCGGCCAAGAGACCCAGCACTTC. Translation: CSVPRGSGQETQHF.

This clonotype was picked up many times. The chain uses TRBV6-1 and TRBJ2-7, with 11 bases matching TRBD2. J was trimmed by 4 bases and V by 6 bases; bases with no gene match: 5. The CDR3 runs to 14 residues. Germline V gene data show CDR1 as MNHNS and CDR2 as SASEGT. The CDR3 loop is CASSRLAGGYEQYF. In DNA, the CDR3 is TGTGCCAGCAGCAGGCTAGCGGGGGGTTACGAGCAGTACTTC.

This sequence joins TRBV6-1 and TRBJ1-4; tentative D call: TRBD1 (6 bases). CDR1 is MNHNS, CDR2 SASEGT, per germline. V lost 6 bases, J lost 4 bases, and 15 bases lay in between. The CDR3 consists of 15 residues. The DNA for the CDR3 is TGTGCCAGCAGGGTTTTCAGGGGAAATAATGAAAAACTGTTTTTT. Its protein product is CASRVFRGNNEKLFF.

This clonotype was observed at least ten times. This chain connects TRBV7-2 to TRBJ2-1; D possibly corresponds to TRBD2 (7 bases). The V end lost 5 bases, the J end lost 6 bases, and 17 bases lay between the germline ends. The V gene's germline CDR1 is SGHTA and CDR2 FQGNSA. This CDR3 spans 15 amino acids. CDR3 in DNA: TGTGCCAGCAGCCTCACCGCGGGGGCCCTCAATGAGCAGTTCTTC. Protein sequence: CASSLTAGALNEQFF.

This clonotype appeared many times. The chain links TRBV18 to TRBJ1-2; the D gene is possibly TRBD1 (5 bases). The germline V gene has CDR1 KGHSH and CDR2 LQKENI. V was shortened by 2 bases and J by 9 bases, with 22 bases between the two germline ends. The CDR3 runs 16 residues. CDR3 loop: CASSPSAQGPSLRYTF. CDR3 nucleotide sequence: TGTGCCAGCTCACCAAGTGCGCAGGGACCGAGTCTTCGCTACACCTTC.

This clonotype turned up a few times. The chain is built from TRBV7-2 and TRBJ2-3; D is perhaps TRBD1 (6 bases). CDR1 SGHTA and CDR2 FQGNSA come from the germline V gene. Trimming took 5 bases from V and 2 from J, leaving 14 bases between them. The CDR3 is made up of 15 amino acids. The CDR3 sequence: CASSPRDIITDTQYF. The CDR3 DNA reads as TGTGCCAGCAGCCCCCGGGACATTATCACAGATACGCAGTATTTT.

This clonotype was detected ten times or more. The CDR3 loop reads CASSDRGSQRSTDTQYF. The CDR3 DNA is TGCGCCAGCAGTGATCGCGGCAGTCAACGGAGCACAGATACGCAGTATTTT. The V gene is TRBV10-2, the J gene TRBJ2-3; unclear D gene. Germline-derived CDR1 and CDR2 are WSHSY and SAAADI. The V end lost 3 bases, the J end lost 0 bases, and 16 bases lay between the germline ends. This CDR3 spans 17 amino acids.

The gene calls are TRBV6-5 and TRBJ2-1, with TRBD2 as a possible D gene (7 bases). V was pared by 4 bases and J by 1 base, with 14 bases between. The CDR3 runs to 16 residues. The germline gives CDR1 MNHEY, CDR2 SVGAGI. The CDR3 loop reads CASSSTQGGSYNEQFF. In DNA form, the CDR3 reads TGTGCCAGCAGTTCCACACAGGGAGGGTCCTACAATGAGCAGTTCTTC.

This chain connects TRBV29-1 to TRBJ1-5, with 7 nucleotides matching TRBD1. Germline CDR1 is SQVTM and CDR2 is ANQGSEA. The junction had 9 bases not matched to a gene; V was cut back by 7 bases and J by 6 bases. The CDR3 runs to 13 residues. CDR3 in amino acids: CSAGGLGGQPQHF. DNA for the CDR3: TGCAGCGCAGGGGGTCTCGGTGGTCAGCCCCAGCATTTT.

J is TRBJ2-1 and V is TRBV14; D is undetermined. The germline V gene encodes CDR1 SGHDN and CDR2 FVKESK. The CDR3 covers 13 residues. V lost 1 base to trimming and J lost 8 bases, with 9 bases between them. Written as DNA, the CDR3 is TGTGCCAGCAGCCAAGTTCCCGGTCATGAGCAGTTCTTC. This sequence encodes CASSQVPGHEQFF.

The chain is built from TRBV5-1 and TRBJ2-3, with a tentative D call TRBD2 (6 bases). Trimming left V 4 bases short and J 5 bases short, with 14 bases between. The length of the CDR3 is 14 residues. Looked up from germline, CDR1 is SGHRS and CDR2 is YFSETQ. CDR3 in DNA: TGCGCCAGCAGCCGGGGACTCCAGGAAGATACGCAGTATTTT. This codes for CASSRGLQEDTQYF. The whole variable domain, remainder taken from reference TRBV5-1 and TRBJ2-3, is KAGVTQTPRYLIKTRGQQVTLSCSPISGHRSVSWYQQTPGQGLQFLFEYFSETQRNKGNFPGRFSGRQFSNSRSEMNVSTLELGDSALYLCASSRGLQEDTQYFGPGTRLTVL.

This clonotype occurred many times. This chain links TRBV19 with TRBJ2-7; 7 bases match TRBD2. The CDR3 is made up of 14 amino acids. V shed 6 bases, J shed 0 bases, and the junction held 5 bases outside the gene matches. Germline CDR1 and CDR2: LNHDA and SQIVND (reference sequence). The CDR3 DNA sequence: TGTGCCAGTAGGGGGACGGGGGGCTCCTACGAGCAGTACTTC. Amino acids: CASRGTGGSYEQYF. Combining the CDR3 with reference TRBV19 and TRBJ2-7 gives the whole variable domain DGGITQSPKYLFRKEGQNVTLSCEQNLNHDAMYWYRQDPGQGLRLIYYSQIVNDFQKGDIAEGYSVSREKKESFPLTVTSAQKNPTAFYLCASRGTGGSYEQYFGPGTRLTVT.

This clonotype was counted many times. This chain joins TRBV20-1 and TRBJ2-1; perhaps TRBD1 as D (5 bases). This CDR3 is built from 13 residues. Trimming shortened V by 6 bases and J by 4 bases, and 13 bases separated the two germline ends. Germline V lookup: CDR1 DFQATT, CDR2 SNEGSKA (reference sequence). CDR3 bases: TGCAGTGCCAGACCCACAGGATACAATGAGCAGTTCTTC. Translated, it gives CSARPTGYNEQFF.

The CDR3 sequence: CSVERSGREETQYF. CDR3 nucleotides: TGCAGCGTAGAACGTAGCGGGAGGGAAGAGACCCAGTACTTC. The gene calls are TRBV29-1 and TRBJ2-5; 11 bases line up with TRBD2. The CDR3 is 14 amino acids. J gave up 3 bases and V 6 bases, and 6 bases lay outside the gene matches. The V gene's germline CDR1 is SQVTM and CDR2 ANQGSEA.

The chain employs TRBV20-1 and TRBJ1-2; TRBD1 aligns across 9 bases. Germline-derived CDR1 and CDR2 are DFQATT and SNEGSKA (reference sequence). V was pared by 7 bases and J by 12 bases, with 9 bases of the junction left unmatched. The CDR3 spans 11 residues. The CDR3 loop reads CSVNRDRVHTF. The CDR3 bases are TGCAGTGTCAACCGGGACAGGGTACACACCTTC.

The chain uses TRBV29-1 and TRBJ2-2; no reliable D call. The CDR3 length is 11 residues. CDR1 SQVTM and CDR2 ANQGSEA come from the germline V gene. V was shortened by 7 bases and J by 6 bases, with 9 bases between the two germline ends. The CDR3 DNA follows: TGCAGCGCTCGGGTGGCCGGGGAGCTGTTTTTT. Amino acids: CSARVAGELFF.

This clonotype was detected ten times or more. The genes are TRBV4-1 and TRBJ1-5; D gene ambiguous. Germline V gene data show CDR1 as MGHRA and CDR2 as YSYEKL. The germline V and J ends were trimmed by 0 bases and 0 bases, with 6 bases remaining between them. This CDR3 has 15 amino acids. The CDR3 nucleotides are TGCGCCAGCAGCCAAGAGGTGGATAGCAATCAGCCCCAGCATTTT. Translating gives CASSQEVDSNQPQHF.

This clonotype was seen repeatedly, ten times or more. An end of the junction does not agree with germline; a read error may underlie this. This chain uses TRBV7-7 with TRBJ2-7; D is perhaps TRBD2 (5 bases). In germline, CDR1 is SSHAT, CDR2 FNYEAQ (reference sequence). This CDR3 is built from 15 residues. CDR3 in amino acids: CASSRRDLEPYEQYF. The CDR3 DNA reads TGTGCTAGCAGCCGCCGGGATCTCGAACCCTACGAGCAGTACTTC.

This clonotype was counted ten times or more. This chain connects TRBV10-3 to TRBJ1-1; D might be TRBD1 (6 bases). Looked up from germline, CDR1 is ENHRY and CDR2 is SYGVKD. With 5 bases removed from V and 2 bases from J, the gap between germline ends came to 15 bases. The CDR3 runs to 15 residues. Here the CDR3 reads CAISLSDSLNTEAFF. The CDR3 coding sequence is TGTGCCATCAGTCTTTCGGACAGCCTTAACACTGAAGCTTTCTTT.

This clonotype has a count of ten or more. V and J are TRBV7-2 and TRBJ2-3; 8 positions agree with TRBD2. The germline CDR1 and CDR2 sequences are SGHTA and FQGNSA. Germline trimming cut 2 bases from V and 1 base from J; bases unmatched to any gene: 14. This CDR3 is 19 amino acids long. The CDR3 loop is CASSLRSPLAAAGTDTQYF. CDR3 nucleotide sequence: TGTGCCAGCAGCTTAAGGTCCCCACTAGCGGCTGCCGGCACAGATACGCAGTATTTT.

This clonotype occurred many times. The rearrangement joins TRBV7-3 to TRBJ2-5, with unresolved D. Per the germline V gene, CDR1 is SGHTA and CDR2 is FQGTGA. CDR3 length: 15 residues. Deletions cut 5 bases from V and 2 bases from J, with 15 bases between. The CDR3, as DNA: TGTGCCAGCAGCCCCGACCCTAGAAAACAAGAGACCCAGTACTTC. This translates into CASSPDPRKQETQYF.

This clonotype was detected many times. The gene calls are TRBV5-4 and TRBJ1-1; the D gene is possibly TRBD1 (5 bases). V was pared by 2 bases and J by 1 base, with 6 bases between. Per the germline V gene, CDR1 is SGHNT and CDR2 is YYREEE (reference sequence). This CDR3 has 13 residues. In nucleotides, the CDR3 is TGTGCCAGCAGCTTTGGGACGAACACTGAAGCTTTCTTT. Its translation: CASSFGTNTEAFF.